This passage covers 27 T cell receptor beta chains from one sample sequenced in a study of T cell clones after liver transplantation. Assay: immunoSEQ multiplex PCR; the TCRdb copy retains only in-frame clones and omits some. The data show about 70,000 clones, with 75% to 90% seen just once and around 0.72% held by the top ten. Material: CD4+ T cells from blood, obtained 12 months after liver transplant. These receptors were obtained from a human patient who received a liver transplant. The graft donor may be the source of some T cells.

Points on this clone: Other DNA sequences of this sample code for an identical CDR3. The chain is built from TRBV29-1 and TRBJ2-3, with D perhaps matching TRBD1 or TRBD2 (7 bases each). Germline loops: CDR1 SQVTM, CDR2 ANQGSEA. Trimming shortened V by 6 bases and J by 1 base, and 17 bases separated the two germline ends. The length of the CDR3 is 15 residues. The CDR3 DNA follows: TGCAGCGTCGCCTCACAGGGGAGGGGCACAGATACGCAGTATTTT. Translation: CSVASQGRGTDTQYF.

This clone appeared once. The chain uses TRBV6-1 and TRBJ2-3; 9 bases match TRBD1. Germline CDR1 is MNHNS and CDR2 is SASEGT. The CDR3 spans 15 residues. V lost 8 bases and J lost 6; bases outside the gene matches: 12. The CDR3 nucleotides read TGTGCCAGCTGTCAATCCGGGACAGGGAAGGATACGCAGTATTTT. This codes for CASCQSGTGKDTQYF.

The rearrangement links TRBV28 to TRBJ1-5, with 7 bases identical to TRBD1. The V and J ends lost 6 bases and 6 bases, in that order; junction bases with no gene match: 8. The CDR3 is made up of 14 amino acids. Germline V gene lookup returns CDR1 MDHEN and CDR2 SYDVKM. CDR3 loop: CASSERGPGQPQHF. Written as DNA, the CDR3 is TGTGCCAGCAGCGAGAGGGGGCCTGGTCAGCCCCAGCATTTT.

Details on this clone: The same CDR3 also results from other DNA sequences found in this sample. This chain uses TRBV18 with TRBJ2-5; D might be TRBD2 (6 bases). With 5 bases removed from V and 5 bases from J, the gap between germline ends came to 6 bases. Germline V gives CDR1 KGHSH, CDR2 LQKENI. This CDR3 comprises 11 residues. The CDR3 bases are TGTGCCAGCTCAGCGGGGGAGACCCAGTACTTC. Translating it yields CASSAGETQYF. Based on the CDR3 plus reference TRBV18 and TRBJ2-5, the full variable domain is NAGVMQNPRHLVRRRGQEARLRCSPMKGHSHVYWYRQLPEEGLKFMVYLQKENIIDESGMPKERFSAEFPKEGPSILRIQQVVRGDSAAYFCASSAGETQYFGPGTRLLVL.

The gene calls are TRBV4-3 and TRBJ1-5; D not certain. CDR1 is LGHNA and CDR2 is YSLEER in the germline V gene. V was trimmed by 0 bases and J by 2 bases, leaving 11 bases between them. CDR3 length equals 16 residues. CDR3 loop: CASSQDIGPGNQPQHF. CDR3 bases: TGCGCCAGCAGCCAAGATATCGGCCCAGGCAATCAGCCCCAGCATTTT.

The CDR3 region has the DNA TGTGCCAGCTCACCCACACCCAGGCGTAGCTCCTACGAGCAGTACTTC. The encoded protein is CASSPTPRRSSYEQYF. The chain combines TRBV18 with TRBJ2-7; the D is unclear. This CDR3 is 16 amino acids long. Germline V gene sequence: CDR1 KGHSH, CDR2 LQKENI. Trimming took 3 bases from V and 0 from J, leaving 15 bases between them.

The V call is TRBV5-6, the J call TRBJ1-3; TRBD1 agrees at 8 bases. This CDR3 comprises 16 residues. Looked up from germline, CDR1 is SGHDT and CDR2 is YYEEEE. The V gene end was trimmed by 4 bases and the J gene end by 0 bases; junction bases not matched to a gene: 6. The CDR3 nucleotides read TGTGCCAGCAGCCTGACAGGGGTGGCCTCTGGAAACACCATATATTTT. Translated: CASSLTGVASGNTIYF.

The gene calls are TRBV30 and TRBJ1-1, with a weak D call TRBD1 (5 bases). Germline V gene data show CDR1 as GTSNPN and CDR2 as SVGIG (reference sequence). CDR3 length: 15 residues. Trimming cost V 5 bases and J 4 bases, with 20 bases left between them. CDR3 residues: CAWGRWSSGITEAFF. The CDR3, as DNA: TGTGCCTGGGGCCGATGGAGTTCAGGGATCACTGAAGCTTTCTTT.

In nucleotides, the CDR3 is TGCGCCCTCCGGGGCGGGCGCAATCAGCCCCAGCATTTT. Translated: CALRGGRNQPQHF. The chain recombines TRBV10-1 with TRBJ1-5; D might be TRBD1 (5 bases). The germline V gene encodes CDR1 WNHNN and CDR2 SYGVQD (reference sequence). Trimming removed 11 bases from V and 2 bases from J, with 13 bases in between. CDR3 size: 13 residues.

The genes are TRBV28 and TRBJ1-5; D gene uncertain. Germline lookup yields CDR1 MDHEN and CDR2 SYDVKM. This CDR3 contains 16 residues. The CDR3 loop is CASGKRGYSSNQPQHF. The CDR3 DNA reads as TGTGCTTCTGGAAAACGAGGGTATTCTAGCAATCAGCCCCAGCATTTT.

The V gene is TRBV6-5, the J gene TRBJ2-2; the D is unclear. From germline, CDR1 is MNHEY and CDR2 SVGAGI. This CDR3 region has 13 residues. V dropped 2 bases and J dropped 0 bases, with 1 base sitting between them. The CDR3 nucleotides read TGTGCCAGCAGTTACCCGAACACCGGGGAGCTGTTTTTT. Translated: CASSYPNTGELFF.

The DNA of the CDR3 is TGTGCCAGCAGCTACCCGGGACAGGGGACCTACGAGCAGTACTTC. Its translation: CASSYPGQGTYEQYF. This chain links TRBV7-8 with TRBJ2-7; TRBD1 matches at 10 bases. Germline V gene sequence: CDR1 SGHVS, CDR2 FQNEAQ. This CDR3 has 15 amino acids. V shed 4 bases, J shed 2 bases, and the junction held 5 bases outside the gene matches.

As DNA, the CDR3 is TGTGCCAGCAGTTACCTCCGGACCGGGGAGACCCAGTACTTC. Amino acid sequence: CASSYLRTGETQYF. This chain links TRBV6-6 with TRBJ2-5; the D is unclear. V was shortened by 2 bases and J by 5 bases, with 12 bases between the two germline ends. Per the germline V gene, CDR1 is MNHNY and CDR2 is SVGAGI (reference sequence). The CDR3 length is 14 residues.

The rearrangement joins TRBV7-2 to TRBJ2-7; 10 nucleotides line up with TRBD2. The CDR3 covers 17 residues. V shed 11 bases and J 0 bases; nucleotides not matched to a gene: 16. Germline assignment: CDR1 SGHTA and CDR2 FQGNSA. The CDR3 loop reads CASQGGSGRRGSYEQYF. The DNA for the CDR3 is TGTGCCTCGCAGGGAGGTAGCGGGAGGCGGGGCTCCTACGAGCAGTACTTC.

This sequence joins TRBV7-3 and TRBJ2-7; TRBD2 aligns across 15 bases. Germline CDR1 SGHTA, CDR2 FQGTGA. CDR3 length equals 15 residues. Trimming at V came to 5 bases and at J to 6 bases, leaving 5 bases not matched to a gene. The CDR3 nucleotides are TGTGCCAGCAGCAGGGGACTAGCGGGGGGTACCGAGCAGTACTTC. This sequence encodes CASSRGLAGGTEQYF. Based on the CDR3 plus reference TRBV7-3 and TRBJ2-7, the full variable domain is GAGVSQTPSNKVTEKGKYVELRCDPISGHTALYWYRQSLGQGPEFLIYFQGTGAADDSGLPNDRFFAVRPEGSVSTLKIQRTERGDSAVYLCASSRGLAGGTEQYFGPGTRLTVT.

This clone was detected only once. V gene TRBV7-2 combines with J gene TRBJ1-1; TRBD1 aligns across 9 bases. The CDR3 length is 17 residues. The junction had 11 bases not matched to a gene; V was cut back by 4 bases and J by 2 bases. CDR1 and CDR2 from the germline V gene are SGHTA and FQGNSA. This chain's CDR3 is CASSSLDRGFFNTEAFF. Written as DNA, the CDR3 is TGTGCCAGCAGCTCACTCGACAGGGGGTTTTTTAACACTGAAGCTTTCTTT.

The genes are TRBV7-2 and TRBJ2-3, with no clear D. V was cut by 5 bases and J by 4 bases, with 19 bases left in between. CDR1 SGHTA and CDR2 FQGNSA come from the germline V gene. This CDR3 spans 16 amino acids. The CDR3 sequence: CASSRRLVVGPDTQYF. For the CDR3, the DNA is TGTGCCAGCAGCCGCCGTTTAGTCGTGGGCCCAGATACGCAGTATTTT.

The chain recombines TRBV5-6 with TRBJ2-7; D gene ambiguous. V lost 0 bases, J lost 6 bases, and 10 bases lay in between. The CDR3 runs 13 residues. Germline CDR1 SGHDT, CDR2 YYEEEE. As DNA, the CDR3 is TGTGCCAGCAGCTTGGATCCGGCAGGCGAGCAGTACTTC. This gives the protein CASSLDPAGEQYF.

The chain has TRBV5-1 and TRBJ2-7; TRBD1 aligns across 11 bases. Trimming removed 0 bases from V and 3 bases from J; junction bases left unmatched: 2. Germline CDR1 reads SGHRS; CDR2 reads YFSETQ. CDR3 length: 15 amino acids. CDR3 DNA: TGCGCCAGCAGCTTGGCCGGGACAGGGGGCTACGAGCAGTACTTC. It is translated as CASSLAGTGGYEQYF.

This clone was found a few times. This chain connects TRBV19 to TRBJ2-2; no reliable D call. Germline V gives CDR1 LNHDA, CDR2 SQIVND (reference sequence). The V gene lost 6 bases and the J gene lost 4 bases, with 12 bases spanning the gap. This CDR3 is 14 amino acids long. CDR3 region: CASRDQNPTGELFF. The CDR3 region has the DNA TGTGCCAGTAGGGATCAAAATCCCACCGGGGAGCTGTTTTTT. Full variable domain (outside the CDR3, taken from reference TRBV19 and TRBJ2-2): DGGITQSPKYLFRKEGQNVTLSCEQNLNHDAMYWYRQDPGQGLRLIYYSQIVNDFQKGDIAEGYSVSREKKESFPLTVTSAQKNPTAFYLCASRDQNPTGELFFGEGSRLTVL.

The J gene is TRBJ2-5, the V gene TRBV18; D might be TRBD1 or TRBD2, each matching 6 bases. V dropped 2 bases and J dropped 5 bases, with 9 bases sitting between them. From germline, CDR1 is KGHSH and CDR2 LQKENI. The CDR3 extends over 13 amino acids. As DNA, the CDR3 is TGTGCCAGCTCACCAGGAGGGGGGGAGACCCAGTACTTC. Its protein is CASSPGGGETQYF.

The CDR3: CASSLSGVGEKLFF. The CDR3 DNA is TGTGCCAGCAGTTTATCGGGGGTCGGAGAAAAACTGTTTTTT. The gene calls are TRBV27 and TRBJ1-4, with D possibly being TRBD1 (5 bases). CDR1 is MNHEY, CDR2 SMNVEV, per germline (reference sequence). The CDR3 has 14 residues. V lost 0 bases and J lost 8, with 10 bases in between.

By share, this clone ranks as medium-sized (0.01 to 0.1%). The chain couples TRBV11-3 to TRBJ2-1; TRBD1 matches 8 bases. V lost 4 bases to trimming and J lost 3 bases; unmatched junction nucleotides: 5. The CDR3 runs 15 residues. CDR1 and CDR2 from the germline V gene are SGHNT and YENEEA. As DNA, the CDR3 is TGTGCCAGCAGCTCCTCTGGACAGGGCTACAATGAGCAGTTCTTC. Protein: CASSSSGQGYNEQFF.

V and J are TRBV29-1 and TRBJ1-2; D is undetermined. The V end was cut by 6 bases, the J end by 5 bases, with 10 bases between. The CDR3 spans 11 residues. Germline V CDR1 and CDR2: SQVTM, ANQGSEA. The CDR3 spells CSVEGGYGYTF. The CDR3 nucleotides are TGCAGCGTAGAGGGAGGGTATGGCTACACCTTC.

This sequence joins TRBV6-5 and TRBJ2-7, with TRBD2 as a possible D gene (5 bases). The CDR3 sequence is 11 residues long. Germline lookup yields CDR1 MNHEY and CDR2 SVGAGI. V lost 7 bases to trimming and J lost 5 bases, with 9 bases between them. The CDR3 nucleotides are TGTGCCAGCACTAGCCTGAACGAGCAGTACTTC. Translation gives CASTSLNEQYF.

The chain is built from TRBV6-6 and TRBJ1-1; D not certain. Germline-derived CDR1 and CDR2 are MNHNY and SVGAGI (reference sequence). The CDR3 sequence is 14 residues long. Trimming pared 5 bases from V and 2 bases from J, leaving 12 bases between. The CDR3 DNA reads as TGTGCCAGCAGTCTCTGGACCTTAAACACTGAAGCTTTCTTT. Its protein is CASSLWTLNTEAFF.

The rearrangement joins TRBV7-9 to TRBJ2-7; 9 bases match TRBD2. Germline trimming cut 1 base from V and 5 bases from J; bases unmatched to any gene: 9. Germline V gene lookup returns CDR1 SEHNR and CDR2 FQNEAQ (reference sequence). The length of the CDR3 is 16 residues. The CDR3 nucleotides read TGTGCCAGCAGCTTAGTCGGAATAGCGGGAGCGAACGAGCAGTACTTC. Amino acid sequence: CASSLVGIAGANEQYF.